One sample yielded the 30 T cell receptor beta chains listed below, sequenced in a study of blood T cells in healthy people across ages. A second 7 to 11 cycle PCR used barcoded and J-beta primers. In TCRdb, the 5' RACE reads were re-called with MiXCR into one record per CDR3 protein. The repertoire holds over a million distinct CDR3 sequences, with about 40% as singletons. Source material: blood. The receptors come from a woman aged 18-35 years in good health.

The gene calls are TRBV11-3 and TRBJ1-5, with D unclear. The CDR3 runs to 18 residues. The ends were cut back, 10 bases at V and 4 bases at J, with 29 bases in the middle. The germline V gene encodes CDR1 SGHNT and CDR2 YENEEA. CDR3 amino acids: CAIPPQKRGRILNQPQHF. Here the CDR3 DNA reads TGTGCCATCCCACCTCAGAAACGGGGTCGGATCCTTAATCAGCCCCAGCATTTT. The full variable domain, rest sourced from reference TRBV11-3 and TRBJ1-5, is EAGVVQSPRYKIIEKKQPVAFWCNPISGHNTLYWYLQNLGQGPELLIRYENEEAVDDSQLPKDRFSAERLKGVDSTLKIQPAELGDSAVYLCAIPPQKRGRILNQPQHFGDGTRLSIL.

The chain uses TRBV18 and TRBJ2-2; TRBD1 might be the D (6 bases). The germline CDR1 and CDR2 sequences are KGHSH and LQKENI. Between the trimmed V and J ends, which lost 8 bases and 4 bases, there was a span of 14 bases. The CDR3 contains 14 residues. The CDR3 protein is CASPYRAPTGELFF. The CDR3 DNA reads as TGTGCCAGCCCTTACAGGGCGCCCACCGGGGAGCTGTTTTTT.

Only a few counts were recorded for this clonotype. The chain carries TRBV20-1 and TRBJ2-7; D may be TRBD1 or TRBD2 (5 bases each). This CDR3 region has 14 residues. V gave up 0 bases and J gave up 4 bases, with 13 bases separating them. The germline V gene encodes CDR1 DFQATT and CDR2 SNEGSKA (reference sequence). CDR3 nucleotides: TGCAGTGCTAGAGATACCGGGGCCGGGTACGAGCAGTACTTC. Translation: CSARDTGAGYEQYF.

The V call is TRBV5-1, the J call TRBJ2-7, with 7 nucleotides matching TRBD1. CDR1 and CDR2 from the germline V gene are SGHRS and YFSETQ. V was clipped by 2 bases and J by 5 bases; unmatched bases: 10. The CDR3 spans 15 residues. The CDR3 coding sequence is TGCGCCAGCAGCTTCCGGGACAGAGACACTGACGAGCAGTACTTC. Residues: CASSFRDRDTDEQYF. The full variable domain, in which reference TRBV5-1 and TRBJ2-7 provide the parts outside the CDR3, is KAGVTQTPRYLIKTRGQQVTLSCSPISGHRSVSWYQQTPGQGLQFLFEYFSETQRNKGNFPGRFSGRQFSNSRSEMNVSTLELGDSALYLCASSFRDRDTDEQYFGPGTRLTVT.

The chain employs TRBV23-1 and TRBJ1-2; D is undetermined. TRBV23-1 has ORF status, its function being uncertain. This CDR3 spans 14 amino acids. The ends were cut back, 2 bases at V and 0 bases at J, with 7 bases in the middle. Written as DNA, the CDR3 is TGCGCCAGCAGTCAAATCCTGACTAACTATGGCTACACCTTC. Translation: CASSQILTNYGYTF.

There are a few counts of this clonotype. The rearrangement joins TRBV5-1 to TRBJ2-1; D gene unclear. V lost 0 bases, J lost 10 bases, and 14 bases lay in between. The V gene's germline CDR1 is SGHRS and CDR2 YFSETQ. The CDR3 extends over 14 amino acids. CDR3 residues: CASSLAGRMQEQFF. The DNA of the CDR3 is TGCGCCAGCAGCTTGGCCGGCCGTATGCAGGAGCAGTTCTTC.

The CDR3 is CASWRSAGTGGDEQFF. CDR3 DNA sequence: TGTGCCAGCTGGAGGTCTGCCGGGACAGGGGGCGATGAGCAGTTCTTC. The chain employs TRBV21-1 and TRBJ2-1; the table assigns TRBD1, which was not confirmed against the DNA. TRBV21-1 is flagged as a pseudogene. This CDR3 is built from 16 residues.

This clonotype appeared many times. Here the CDR3 reads CASSEEGNQPQHF. Written as DNA, the CDR3 is TGTGCCAGCAGTGAAGAGGGTAATCAGCCCCAGCATTTT. The V call is TRBV2, the J call TRBJ1-5; D gene uncertain. This CDR3 spans 13 amino acids. V shed 1 base and J shed 4 bases, with 5 bases lying between them. Germline V gene sequence: CDR1 SNHLY, CDR2 FYNNEI.

The chain uses TRBV9 and TRBJ1-2, with D hard to call. Germline CDR1 SGDLS, CDR2 YYNGEE. There are 14 residues in the CDR3. The ends were cut back, 3 bases at V and 4 bases at J, with 13 bases in the middle. Here the CDR3 reads CASSETLGPYGYTF. The CDR3 DNA is TGTGCCAGCAGCGAGACCCTCGGCCCCTATGGCTACACCTTC.

This clonotype was picked up a small number of times. The chain carries TRBV14 and TRBJ2-3; weak D call: TRBD1 (6 bases). The germline V and J ends were trimmed by 0 bases and 2 bases, with 15 bases remaining between them. The germline CDR1 and CDR2 sequences are SGHDN and FVKESK. CDR3 size: 17 residues. CDR3 in amino acids: CASSQEYGTSYTDTQYF. For the CDR3, the DNA is TGTGCCAGCAGCCAAGAATACGGGACAAGTTACACAGATACGCAGTATTTT.

This chain connects TRBV12-5 to TRBJ2-1; 9 bases align to TRBD2. This CDR3 is 14 amino acids long. Germline V gene data show CDR1 as LGHNT and CDR2 as FRNRAP. The V segment lost 7 bases and the J segment 6 bases; nucleotides outside the gene matches: 7. The CDR3 is CASALAGQTNEQFF. The CDR3 nucleotides are TGTGCTAGTGCCCTAGCGGGACAAACCAATGAGCAGTTCTTC.

J is TRBJ2-1 and V is TRBV29-1, with D perhaps TRBD1 (6 bases). Looked up from germline, CDR1 is SQVTM and CDR2 is ANQGSEA. V lost 5 bases, J lost 2 bases, and 13 bases lay in between. This CDR3 region has 14 residues. This chain's CDR3 is CSVSEQGTYNEQFF. CDR3 bases: TGCAGCGTTTCGGAACAGGGCACCTACAATGAGCAGTTCTTC.

The V gene is TRBV3-1, the J gene TRBJ1-2; the D gene is possibly TRBD1 (5 bases). The CDR3 is made up of 15 amino acids. CDR1 and CDR2 from the germline V gene are LGHDT and YNNKEL (reference sequence). With 5 bases removed from V and 7 bases from J, the gap between germline ends came to 20 bases. CDR3 region: CASSSRRGGPTGYTF. The CDR3, as DNA: TGTGCCAGCAGCTCCCGTCGGGGGGGACCGACTGGCTACACCTTC.

This clonotype was seen only a few times. The V and J genes are TRBV6-5 and TRBJ2-3, with D perhaps TRBD1 (5 bases). V dropped 9 bases and J dropped 1 base, with 14 bases sitting between them. The germline V gene has CDR1 MNHEY and CDR2 SVGAGI. This CDR3 spans 14 amino acids. Written as DNA, the CDR3 is TGTGCCAGTGGGTTCAAAGGGGGCACAGATACGCAGTATTTT. Translating gives CASGFKGGTDTQYF.

The chain couples TRBV5-1 to TRBJ2-1; TRBD2 matches 8 bases. J lost 5 bases, V lost 4 bases, and 14 bases had no gene match. This CDR3 is built from 17 residues. Germline V lookup: CDR1 SGHRS, CDR2 YFSETQ. The CDR3 nucleotides are TGCGCCAGCAGCCTCCTCCCCGCTAGCGGGCTAAACAATGAGCAGTTCTTC. Protein product: CASSLLPASGLNNEQFF.

This clonotype has more than one count but fewer than ten. The rearrangement uses TRBV6-5 and TRBJ2-3; 10 nucleotides match TRBD2. The V gene end was trimmed by 8 bases and the J gene end by 5 bases; junction bases not matched to a gene: 13. This CDR3 is built from 16 residues. Germline V CDR1 and CDR2: MNHEY, SVGAGI. The CDR3 region is CASAFAASGSRDTQYF. The CDR3 DNA sequence: TGTGCCAGCGCCTTTGCGGCTAGCGGGAGTCGAGATACGCAGTATTTT.

A remark on this clonotype: One end of the junction is discordant with germline, which a read error may explain. The chain has TRBV20-1 and TRBJ2-1, with D uncertain. The CDR3 spans 13 residues. Germline V gene data show CDR1 as DFQATT and CDR2 as SNEGSKA (reference sequence). CDR3 nucleotide sequence: TGCAGTGCTCGAGACACCCGGTCGAATGAGCAGTTCTTC. Its translation: CSARDTRSNEQFF.

The chain links TRBV20-1 to TRBJ2-7; 8 bases line up with TRBD2. With V trimmed by 3 bases and J by 7 bases, 5 bases remained unmatched. This CDR3 is built from 12 residues. Germline V gene lookup returns CDR1 DFQATT and CDR2 SNEGSKA (reference sequence). The CDR3 loop is CSARKLAEEQYF. The DNA for the CDR3 is TGCAGTGCTAGGAAACTAGCGGAAGAGCAGTACTTC.

This clonotype has a handful of counts. The genes are TRBV20-1 and TRBJ2-7; tentative D call: TRBD2 (6 bases). CDR1 and CDR2 (germline): DFQATT, SNEGSKA (reference sequence). The CDR3 extends over 14 amino acids. V was trimmed by 5 bases and J by 7 bases, leaving 21 bases between them. Here the CDR3 reads CSAPWGSGSFEQYF. In DNA, the CDR3 is TGCAGTGCTCCCTGGGGTAGCGGTAGTTTTGAGCAGTACTTC.

The genes are TRBV10-3 and TRBJ1-2; D unresolved. CDR3 length: 13 amino acids. CDR1 and CDR2 from the germline V gene are ENHRY and SYGVKD. V dropped 6 bases and J dropped 4 bases, with 12 bases sitting between them. CDR3 in DNA: TGTGCCATCAGGGTAGGGCCTCTCTATGGCTACACCTTC. Its protein is CAIRVGPLYGYTF.

On this clonotype itself: Mismatch with germline at one junction end may stem from a read error. The V gene is TRBV10-2, the J gene TRBJ2-5; D gene unclear. The CDR3 covers 14 residues. Germline V lookup: CDR1 WSHSY, CDR2 SAAADI. In DNA, the CDR3 is TGCGCCAGCCGTGAAGTAAGGAACCAAGAGACCCAGTACTTC. Translating it yields CASREVRNQETQYF.

CDR3 region: CASNWSYRGCSYEQYF. CDR3 DNA: TGTGCCAGCAATTGGAGTTACAGGGGCTGCTCCTACGAGCAGTACTTC. The genes are TRBV27 and TRBJ2-7; TRBD1 matches 7 bases. Trimming took 7 bases from V and 0 from J; bases not matched to a gene: 12. The CDR3 spans 16 residues. Germline assignment: CDR1 MNHEY and CDR2 SMNVEV (reference sequence).

This chain joins TRBV20-1 and TRBJ1-6; D uncertain. The CDR3 has 15 amino acids. Germline CDR1 DFQATT, CDR2 SNEGSKA (reference sequence). Trimming removed 6 bases at V and 10 bases at J, with 22 bases between. The CDR3 spells CSAGSRMKPNSPLHF. The CDR3 region has the DNA TGCAGTGCCGGCAGCAGGATGAAACCCAACTCACCCCTCCACTTT.

Here the CDR3 reads CAWGLNYGYTF. The CDR3 nucleotides read TGTGCCTGGGGCCTTAACTATGGCTACACCTTC. This chain links TRBV30 with TRBJ1-2; D gene uncertain. V lost 5 bases and J 1 base, leaving 5 bases between the germline ends. The CDR3 has 11 amino acids. Germline V gene data show CDR1 as GTSNPN and CDR2 as SVGIG (reference sequence).

This clonotype has more than one count but fewer than ten. The chain recombines TRBV20-1 with TRBJ2-3; 8 bases agree with TRBD1. The germline CDR1 and CDR2 sequences are DFQATT and SNEGSKA (reference sequence). With 0 bases clipped from V and 0 bases from J, the junction kept 5 bases outside the gene matches. The length of the CDR3 is 16 residues. The CDR3 here is CSARDGQGASTDTQYF. CDR3 nucleotide sequence: TGCAGTGCTAGAGATGGCCAGGGGGCTAGCACAGATACGCAGTATTTT.

This chain uses TRBV6-5 with TRBJ1-2; D unresolved. V gave up 0 bases and J gave up 6 bases, with 14 bases separating them. Germline lookup yields CDR1 MNHEY and CDR2 SVGAGI. The CDR3 is 15 amino acids. As DNA, the CDR3 is TGTGCCAGCAGTTACTCGAATAGAGCAGCTAATGGCTACACCTTC. This translates into CASSYSNRAANGYTF.

The gene calls are TRBV25-1 and TRBJ1-6; TRBD1 agrees at 10 bases. Germline V gives CDR1 MGHDK, CDR2 SYGVNS. This CDR3 is built from 19 residues. V shed 0 bases and J 9 bases; nucleotides not matched to a gene: 14. This CDR3 is CASSEYFGRRGTGASPLHF. The DNA of the CDR3 is TGTGCCAGCAGTGAATATTTTGGAAGGCGAGGGACAGGGGCTTCACCCCTCCACTTT.

The V gene is TRBV5-1, the J gene TRBJ1-6, with D tentatively TRBD1 (5 bases). V shed 4 bases and J shed 9 bases, with 14 bases lying between them. This CDR3 spans 14 amino acids. From germline, CDR1 is SGHRS and CDR2 YFSETQ. Here the CDR3 reads CASSEEIGVSPLHF. CDR3 sequence (DNA): TGCGCCAGCAGCGAGGAGATAGGGGTTTCACCCCTCCACTTT.

This clonotype has only a few counts. The genes are TRBV4-1 and TRBJ2-5, with 11 bases fitting TRBD2. Germline CDR1 and CDR2: MGHRA and YSYEKL. The CDR3 has 17 amino acids. The junction had 8 bases not matched to a gene; V was cut back by 3 bases and J by 2 bases. The CDR3 loop is CASSQGRLAGFQETQYF. DNA of the CDR3: TGCGCCAGCAGCCAGGGACGACTAGCGGGATTTCAAGAGACCCAGTACTTC.

CDR3 in DNA: TGTGCCACTACGGGAGGAGGTACAGATACGCAGTATTTT. Translating it yields CATTGGGTDTQYF. The V call is TRBV12-3 or TRBV12-4, the J call TRBJ2-3; 7 positions agree with TRBD2. The V gene end was trimmed by 10 bases and the J gene end by 3 bases; junction bases not matched to a gene: 7. The CDR3 consists of 13 residues.